These T cell receptor beta chains were read from a single sample in a study of draining lymph node invasion in breast cancer. TCRdb ran MiXCR on the bulk RNA-seq reads and lists one entry per CDR3 protein. The sample lists thousands of distinct CDR3 sequences; 70% were seen once. Sequences were obtained from sorted memory Tregs from a lymph node. Source of these receptors: a female donor with luminal breast cancer. Both conserved end residues are part of each CDR3. The order of the fields is V gene, clone size, D gene, J gene, CDR3 DNA, CDR3 protein. D genes are given only for firm matches. A clone size is listed for some rows: how often the clone was seen (once, few, many), or a class if it is expanded.

>TRBV25-1|NA|NA|TRBJ1-1
TGTGCCAGCAGTAAGACAGTTCCTCTGAACACTGAAGCTTTCTTT
CASSKTVPLNTEAFF
>TRBV28|NA|TRBD2|TRBJ2-5
TGTGCCAGCAGCAGCGCCCGACTAGCGGGAAGTCAAGAGACCCAGTACTTC
CASSSARLAGSQETQYF
>TRBV12-3/TRBV12-4|NA|TRBD1|TRBJ1-3
TGTGCCAGCAGTCCCCCGACAGGGTCTGGAAACACCATATATTTT
CASSPPTGSGNTIYF
>TRBV5-4|NA|TRBD1|TRBJ2-1
TGTGCCAGCAGCCCAAGACAGGGGGTTTTGCATGAGCAGTTCTTC
CASSPRQGVLHEQFF
>TRBV12-3/TRBV12-4|NA|TRBD1|TRBJ1-5
TGTGCCAGCAGTTTAGCGCGGGCGGACAGGGCCCAGCCCCAGCATTTT
CASSLARADRAQPQHF
>TRBV24-1|NA|NA|TRBJ2-1
TGTGCCACCAGTGATTACCAAAGCTCCTACAATGAGCAGTTCTTC
CATSDYQSSYNEQFF
>TRBV19|few|TRBD1|TRBJ1-2
TGTGCCAGTAGGGGACAGGGCTATGGCTACACCTTC
CASRGQGYGYTF
>TRBV28|NA|NA|TRBJ2-3
TGTGCCAGCAGTTTAGTGGGAACGGGCACAGATACGCAGTATTTT
CASSLVGTGTDTQYF
>TRBV25-1|NA|NA|TRBJ2-2
TGTGCCAGCAGTGAGTCCGGCCGTAGCACCGGGGAGCTGTTTTTT
CASSESGRSTGELFF
>TRBV5-1|NA|TRBD2|TRBJ2-3
TGCGCCAGCAGCTGGTTACTAGCGGGGGTAAGCGGAGATACGCAGTATTTT
CASSWLLAGVSGDTQYF
>TRBV18|NA|NA|TRBJ1-6
TGTGCCAGCTCACCAGGGAGGCGCTCCTATAATTCACCCCTCCACTTT
CASSPGRRSYNSPLHF
>TRBV20-1|NA|NA|TRBJ1-5
TGCAGTGCTTCCCGGGGGGGTCAGCCCCAGCATTTT
CSASRGGQPQHF
>TRBV9|NA|NA|TRBJ2-7
TGTGCCAGCAGCGTTTCGGGGGGCCCTTACGAGCAGTACTTC
CASSVSGGPYEQYF
>TRBV20-1|NA|NA|TRBJ1-1
TGCAGTGCCCGCCGGGACGGGAACACTGAAGCTTTCTTT
CSARRDGNTEAFF
>TRBV12-3/TRBV12-4|NA|NA|TRBJ1-5
TGTGCCAGCAGTTTAACTAATCAGCCCCAGCATTTT
CASSLTNQPQHF
>TRBV20-1|NA|NA|TRBJ2-7
TGCAGTGCTAGAGGACTGGCGACAGCCTACGAGCAGTACTTC
CSARGLATAYEQYF
>TRBV6-5|NA|NA|TRBJ2-7
TGTGCCAGCAGTCTGGGCAGGAGTTACGAGCAGTACTTC
CASSLGRSYEQYF
>TRBV5-1|NA|NA|TRBJ2-7
TGCGCCAGCAGCCAGGCCGGGAGTCGGCACGAGCAGTACTTC
CASSQAGSRHEQYF
>TRBV20-1|NA|NA|TRBJ2-5
TGCAGTGCTCATCCTCTAGTTAGGGCGGAGACCCAGTACTTC
CSAHPLVRAETQYF
>TRBV5-1|NA|NA|TRBJ2-7
TGCGCCAGCAGCACCGCGGGCGGGTTCTCCTACGAGCAGTACTTC
CASSTAGGFSYEQYF
>TRBV11-2|few|NA|TRBJ2-3
TGTGCCAGCAGGGCGGGTGGCGGGGATACGCAGTATTTT
CASRAGGGDTQYF
>TRBV12-3/TRBV12-4|NA|TRBD1|TRBJ1-1
TGTGCCAGCAGTTTCACAGGGGCCACTGAAGCTTTCTTT
CASSFTGATEAFF
>TRBV6-5|NA|NA|TRBJ1-1
TGTGCCAGCAGGGGGGAGGAAGCTTTCTTT
CASRGEEAFF
>TRBV20-1|once|TRBD1|TRBJ1-1
TGCAGTGCTAGAGTCCCCCCCCCAGGGGGAGCTGAAGCTTTCTTT
CSARVPPPGGAEAFF
>TRBV4-1|NA|TRBD2|TRBJ2-1
TGCGCCAGCAGCCAAACTAGCGGACTAACCTACAATGAGCAGTTCTTC
CASSQTSGLTYNEQFF
>TRBV7-3|once|NA|TRBJ1-1
TGTGCCAGCAGCTTAAGGAGGGACACTGAAGCTTTCTTT
CASSLRRDTEAFF
>TRBV16|few|NA|TRBJ2-2
TGTGCCAGCAGCCAATGGGGGTCCACCGGGGAGCTGTTTTTT
CASSQWGSTGELFF
>TRBV5-1|NA|TRBD1|TRBJ2-7
TGCGCCAGCAGCTTGGGGACAGGTCCTTCCTACGAGCAGTACTTC
CASSLGTGPSYEQYF
>TRBV5-1|NA|NA|TRBJ1-2
TGCGCCAGCAGCTTGGCCCAGGACACTAACTATGGCTACACCTTC
CASSLAQDTNYGYTF
>TRBV2|NA|NA|TRBJ2-7
TGTGCCAGCAGTGCGTCCCCCTACGAGCAGTACTTC
CASSASPYEQYF
>TRBV7-9|NA|TRBD2|TRBJ2-1
TGTGCCAGCAGCTTTCTAGCGGTGGGAGTTGAGCAGTTCTTC
CASSFLAVGVEQFF
>TRBV7-2|NA|NA|TRBJ2-5
TGTGCCAGCAGCTCCAGACTCAAGGCCCGGGAGACCCAGTACTTC
CASSSRLKARETQYF
>TRBV5-1|NA|NA|TRBJ1-5
TGCGCCAGCAGTCCCGGTGGCGAAAGCAATCAGCCCCAGCATTTT
CASSPGGESNQPQHF
>TRBV5-6|NA|NA|TRBJ1-3
TGTGCCAGCAGCCTGGACTATCGCTCTGGAAACACCATATATTTT
CASSLDYRSGNTIYF
>TRBV7-2|NA|NA|TRBJ2-1
TGTGCCAGCAGCCTACCACTTTCAGGCAATGAGCAGTTCTTC
CASSLPLSGNEQFF
>TRBV7-2|NA|TRBD1|TRBJ2-7
TGTGCCAGCAGCTTCGGACAGGGGATCGCCTACGAGCAGTACTTC
CASSFGQGIAYEQYF
>TRBV15|NA|NA|TRBJ1-2
TGTGCCACCAGCAGAGATTTTGGAGACTATGGCTACACCTTC
CATSRDFGDYGYTF
>TRBV5-8|NA|NA|TRBJ1-3
TGTGCCAGCAGCTTGGGACACGTTCAGGGGTCTGGAAACACCATATATTTT
CASSLGHVQGSGNTIYF
>TRBV5-1|NA|NA|TRBJ1-4
TGCGCCAGCAGCTTGAACCAGGCTGGGGAAAAACTGTTTTTT
CASSLNQAGEKLFF
>TRBV27|NA|TRBD2|TRBJ2-1
TGTGCCAGCAGTCGACTAGCGGATTCGTACAATGAGCAGTTCTTC
CASSRLADSYNEQFF